Following are 11 T cell receptor beta chains from one sample sequenced in a study of tumor-infiltrating lymphocytes in primary liver carcinoma. The researchers obtained blood RNA from unsorted whole blood and also extracted germline DNA. Total RNA (roughly 550 ng) served as template for TCR beta cDNA synthesis primed by a constant-region primer. ARM-PCR was slightly modified, and three nested multiplex PCR rounds with it gave rise to the TCR beta libraries. Both of the initial two PCR rounds ran for roughly 10 cycles and employed TRBV1-TRBV30 forward primers alongside a C-beta reverse primer. TCRdb re-called the multiplex PCR reads with MiXCR, one entry per CDR3 protein. This table holds 300,000 to 350,000 distinct CDR3 sequences, more than 55% found once. Sequencing was done on a sample of peripheral blood. The receptors derive from a woman aged 30 to 39 with primary liver carcinoma and hepatitis B virus infection.

Concerning this clonotype itself: The junction and the germline gene differ at one end; a read error may be behind it. The chain is built from TRBV11-3 and TRBJ2-1, with TRBD1 matching over 9 bases. The germline V gene encodes CDR1 SGHNT and CDR2 YENEEA. The CDR3 consists of 14 residues. Here the CDR3 reads CACSLGTGWDEQFF. CDR3 nucleotide sequence: TGTGCCTGCAGCCTCGGGACAGGGTGGGATGAGCAGTTCTTC.

To note about this clonotype: Germline and junction disagree at one end, which may indicate a read error. The DNA for the CDR3 is TGTGACAGCGTTCCCAGCGGGAGGCGGGGTGAGCGGTTCTTC. This codes for CDSVPSGRRGERFF. This sequence joins TRBV6-2 or TRBV6-3 and TRBJ2-1, with 9 bases identical to TRBD2. This CDR3 comprises 14 residues. Germline loops: CDR1 MNHEY, CDR2 SVGEGT.

Comment on this clonotype: This may come from a read error, since a much larger clone is one base off. The chain uses TRBV4-1 and TRBJ2-2; 7 nucleotides agree with TRBD2. This CDR3 has 16 residues. In germline, CDR1 is MGHRA, CDR2 YSYEKL. For the CDR3, the DNA is TGCGCCAGCAACCAAGTAACTAGCGACAACACCGGGGAGCTGTTTTTT. Its protein product is CASNQVTSDNTGELFF.

CDR3 in amino acids: CASSYGVNNQPQHF. CDR3 nucleotides: TGTGCCAGCAGTTACGGGGTGAACAATCAGCCCCAGCATTTT. The V call is TRBV6-2 or TRBV6-3, the J call TRBJ1-5; the D is unclear. V was pared by 2 bases and J by 3 bases, with 8 bases between. The CDR3 sequence is 14 residues long. Germline assignment: CDR1 MNHEY and CDR2 SVGEGT.

CDR3 coding DNA: TGTGCCAGCATCCCGATACGGTTGCCAAGGGGCGTTGGGACCCAGTACTTC. This encodes CASIPIRLPRGVGTQYF. V is TRBV11-1 and J is TRBJ2-5; a possible D gene is TRBD1 (5 bases). Germline V gives CDR1 SGHAT, CDR2 FQDESV (reference sequence). The CDR3 extends over 17 amino acids. The ends were cut back, 7 bases at V and 7 bases at J, with 28 bases in the middle.

This clonotype was picked up many times. V and J are TRBV29-1 and TRBJ2-2; TRBD1 agrees at 8 bases. The germline V gene has CDR1 SQVTM and CDR2 ANQGSEA. This CDR3 region has 14 residues. With V trimmed by 4 bases and J by 6 bases, 7 bases remained unmatched. CDR3 loop: CSVVDRENAGELFF. The CDR3 DNA reads TGCAGCGTTGTGGACAGGGAAAACGCCGGGGAGCTGTTTTTT.

This chain joins TRBV7-9 and TRBJ2-5, with D unclear. Germline V gene lookup returns CDR1 SEHNR and CDR2 FQNEAQ (reference sequence). The CDR3 totals 11 residues. The V end was cut by 5 bases, the J end by 5 bases, with 6 bases between. The CDR3 loop is CASSRSETQYF. For the CDR3, the DNA is TGTGCCAGCAGCAGGAGCGAGACCCAGTACTTC.

The chain couples TRBV30 to TRBJ2-1; 13 bases line up with TRBD2. CDR3 length: 15 residues. Germline lookup yields CDR1 GTSNPN and CDR2 SVGIG (reference sequence). The trim removed 8 bases at V and 9 bases at J, leaving 13 bases unmatched. CDR3 loop: CAQSPGLAGRSEQFF. DNA for the CDR3: TGTGCCCAATCACCGGGACTAGCGGGAAGGAGTGAGCAGTTCTTC. Based on the CDR3 plus reference TRBV30 and TRBJ2-1, the full variable domain is SQTIHQWPATLVQPVGSPLSLECTVEGTSNPNLYWYRQAAGRGLQLLFYSVGIGQISSEVPQNLSASRPQDRQFILSSKKLLLSDSGFYLCAQSPGLAGRSEQFFGPGTRLTVL.

Comment on this clonotype: With a much larger clone just one base away, this may be a read error. The chain recombines TRBV29-1 with TRBJ2-3; D not certain. The CDR3 runs to 14 residues. Trimming stripped 6 bases from V and 6 bases from J, with 19 bases between. Per the germline V gene, CDR1 is SQVTM and CDR2 is ANQGSEA. The CDR3 bases are TGCAGCGTAGTGGATCACTCGAAAGGCGATACGCAGTATTTT. Its translation: CSVVDHSKGDTQYF.

Remarks on this clonotype: At one boundary the junction diverges from the germline segment, which might be a read error. This sequence joins TRBV11-2 and TRBJ2-3, with D tentatively TRBD1 or TRBD2 (6 bases each). CDR1 and CDR2 from the germline V gene are SGHAT and FQNNGV. This CDR3 has 16 amino acids. CDR3 nucleotide sequence: TGTGCCAGCAGCTTTGTTCCAGAGGGGGGCACGGATACGCAGTATTTT. Encoded protein: CASSFVPEGGTDTQYF.

Comment on this clonotype: Germline and junction disagree at one end, which may indicate a read error. CDR3 protein: CAISRLGLGEETQYF. The DNA of the CDR3 is TGTGCCATCAGCCGCCTGGGACTAGGAGAAGAGACCCAGTACTTC. This chain links TRBV14 with TRBJ2-5, with 8 positions matching TRBD2. Germline assignment: CDR1 SGHDN and CDR2 FVKESK. This CDR3 spans 15 amino acids.